This TCR beta chain was captured in a study of control samples from healthy donors and cancer patients. This clone was seen a single time. Sequencing was performed with immunoSEQ multiplex PCR; in TCRdb, only in-frame clones are kept and a portion is missing. The table shows 25,000 to 30,000 clones, with approximately 87% occurring only once. Sequencing was carried out using PBMCs. The sequence was obtained from a woman in her forties with lung cancer.

The CDR3 bases are TGTGCCAGCAGTGACCAACCCTCCTCAGGAGATACGCAGTATTTT. It specifies CASSDQPSSGDTQYF. The chain carries TRBV6-4 and TRBJ2-3; unclear D gene. V was shortened by 2 bases and J by 5 bases, with 14 bases between the two germline ends. CDR1 is MRHNA, CDR2 SNTAGT, per germline. This CDR3 is 15 amino acids long.